This T cell receptor beta chain originates from a study of blood T cell repertoires in COVID-19. Study-level background: The analysed material was cDNA or gDNA that came from T cells, B-cell-depleted T cells, or PBMCs.

This clone was seen a single time. J lost 5 bases, V lost 0 bases, and 6 bases had no gene match. Germline V CDR1 and CDR2: SGHRS, YFSETQ. The CDR3 has 15 residues. Cohort 3 donors counted as recovered after two negative PCRs, clearance, or resolved symptoms. The method was immunoSEQ multiplex PCR; TCRdb's version includes in-frame clones alone and lacks a portion of them. The sample has 150,000 or so clones; 80% to 90% are singletons. The receptor was derived from a man in his fifties or sixties who had recovered from COVID-19. Sequencing used PBMCs or T cells enriched from blood (not recorded which). V is TRBV5-1 and J is TRBJ2-5; 8 bases are shared with TRBD2. CDR3: CASSLATGGPETQYF. The CDR3 bases are TGCGCCAGCAGCTTGGCCACGGGGGGGCCGGAGACCCAGTACTTC.